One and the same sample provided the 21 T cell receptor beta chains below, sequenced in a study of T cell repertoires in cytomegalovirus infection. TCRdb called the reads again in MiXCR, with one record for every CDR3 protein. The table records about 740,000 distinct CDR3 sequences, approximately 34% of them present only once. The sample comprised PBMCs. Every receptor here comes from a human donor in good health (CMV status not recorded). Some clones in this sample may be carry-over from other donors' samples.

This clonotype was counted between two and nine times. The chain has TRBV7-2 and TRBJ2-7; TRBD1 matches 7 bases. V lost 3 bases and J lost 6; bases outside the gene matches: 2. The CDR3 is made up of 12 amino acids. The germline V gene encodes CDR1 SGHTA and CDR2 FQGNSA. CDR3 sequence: CASSFWDSEQYF. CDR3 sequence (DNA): TGTGCCAGCAGCTTCTGGGACAGCGAGCAGTACTTC. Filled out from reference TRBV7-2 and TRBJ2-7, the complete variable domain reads GAGVSQSPSNKVTEKGKDVELRCDPISGHTALYWYRQSLGQGLEFLIYFQGNSAPDKSGLPSDRFSAERTGGSVSTLTIQRTQQEDSAVYLCASSFWDSEQYFGPGTRLTVT.

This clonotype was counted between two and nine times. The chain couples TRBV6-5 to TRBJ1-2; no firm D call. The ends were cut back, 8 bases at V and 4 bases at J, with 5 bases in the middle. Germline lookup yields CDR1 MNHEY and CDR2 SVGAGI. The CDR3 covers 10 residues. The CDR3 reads CASFSYGYTF. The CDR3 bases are TGTGCCAGCTTCAGCTATGGCTACACCTTC.

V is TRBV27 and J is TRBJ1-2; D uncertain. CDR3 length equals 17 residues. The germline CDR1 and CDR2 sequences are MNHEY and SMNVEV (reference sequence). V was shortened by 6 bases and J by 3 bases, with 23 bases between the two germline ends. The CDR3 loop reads CASRGELRNRYYYGYTF. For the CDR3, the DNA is TGTGCCAGCAGGGGCGAGTTGAGGAATAGATATTACTATGGCTACACCTTC.

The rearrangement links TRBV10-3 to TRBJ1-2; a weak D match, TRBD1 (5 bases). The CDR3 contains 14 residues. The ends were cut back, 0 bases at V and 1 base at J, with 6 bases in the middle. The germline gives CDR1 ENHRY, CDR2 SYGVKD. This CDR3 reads CAISESGDNYGYTF. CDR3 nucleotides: TGTGCCATCAGTGAGTCGGGGGATAACTATGGCTACACCTTC.

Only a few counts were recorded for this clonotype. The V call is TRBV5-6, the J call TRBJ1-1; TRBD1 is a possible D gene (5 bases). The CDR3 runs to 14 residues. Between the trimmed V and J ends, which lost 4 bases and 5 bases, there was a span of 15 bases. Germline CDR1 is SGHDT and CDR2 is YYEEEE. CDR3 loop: CASSQAGAGTEAFF. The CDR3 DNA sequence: TGTGCCAGCAGCCAAGCCGGGGCCGGTACTGAAGCTTTCTTT.

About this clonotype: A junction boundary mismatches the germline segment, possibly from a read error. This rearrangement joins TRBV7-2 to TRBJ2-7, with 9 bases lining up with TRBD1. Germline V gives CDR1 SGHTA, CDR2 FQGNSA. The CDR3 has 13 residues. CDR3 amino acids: CSSRRTGADPQYF. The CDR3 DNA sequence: TGTTCCAGCAGGCGGACAGGGGCCGACCCGCAGTACTTC.

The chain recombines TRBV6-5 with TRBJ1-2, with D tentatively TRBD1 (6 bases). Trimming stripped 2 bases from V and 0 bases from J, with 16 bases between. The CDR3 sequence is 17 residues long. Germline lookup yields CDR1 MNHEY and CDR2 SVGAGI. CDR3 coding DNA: TGTGCCAGCAGTTACGGGGGCAGGGTTCGGGCTAACTATGGCTACACCTTC. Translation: CASSYGGRVRANYGYTF.

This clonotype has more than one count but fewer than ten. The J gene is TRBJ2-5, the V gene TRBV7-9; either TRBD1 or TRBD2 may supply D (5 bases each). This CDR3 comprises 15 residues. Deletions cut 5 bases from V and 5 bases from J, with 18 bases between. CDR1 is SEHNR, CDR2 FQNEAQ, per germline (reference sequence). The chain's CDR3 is CASSPEGPPVETQYF. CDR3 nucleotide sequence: TGTGCCAGCAGCCCAGAGGGACCCCCGGTGGAGACCCAGTACTTC.

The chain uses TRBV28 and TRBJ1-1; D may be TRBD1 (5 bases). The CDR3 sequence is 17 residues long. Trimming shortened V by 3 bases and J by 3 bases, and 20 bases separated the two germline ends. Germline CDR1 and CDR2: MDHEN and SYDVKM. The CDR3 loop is CASSLGGGAPGDTEAFF. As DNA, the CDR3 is TGTGCCAGCAGTTTGGGAGGTGGGGCGCCGGGGGACACTGAAGCTTTCTTT.

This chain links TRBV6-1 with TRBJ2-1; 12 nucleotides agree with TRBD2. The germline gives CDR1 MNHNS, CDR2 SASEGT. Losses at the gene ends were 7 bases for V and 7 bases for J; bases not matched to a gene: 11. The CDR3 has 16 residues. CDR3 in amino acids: CASTKTSTSGSNEQFF. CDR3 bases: TGTGCCAGCACCAAAACATCGACTAGCGGGAGTAATGAGCAGTTCTTC.

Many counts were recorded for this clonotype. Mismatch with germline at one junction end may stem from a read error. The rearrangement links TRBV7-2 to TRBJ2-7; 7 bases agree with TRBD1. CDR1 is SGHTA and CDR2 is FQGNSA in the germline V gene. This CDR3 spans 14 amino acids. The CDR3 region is CASSVRTGHFTKDF. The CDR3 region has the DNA TGTGCCAGCAGCGTAAGGACAGGCCATTTCACCAAAGACTTC.

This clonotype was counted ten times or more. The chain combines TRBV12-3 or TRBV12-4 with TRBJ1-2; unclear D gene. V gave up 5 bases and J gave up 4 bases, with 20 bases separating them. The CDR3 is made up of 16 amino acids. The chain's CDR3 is CASSPVRGSLVYGYTF. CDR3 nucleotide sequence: TGTGCCAGCAGTCCGGTTCGAGGGTCTCTAGTCTATGGCTACACCTTC.

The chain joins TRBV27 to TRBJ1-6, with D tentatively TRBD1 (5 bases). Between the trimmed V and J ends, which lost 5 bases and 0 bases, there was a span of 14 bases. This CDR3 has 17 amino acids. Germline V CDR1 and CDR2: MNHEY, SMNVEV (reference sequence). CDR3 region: CASSRGLGSSYNSPLHF. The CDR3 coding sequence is TGTGCCAGCAGTCGGGGGTTGGGCAGCTCCTATAATTCACCCCTCCACTTT.

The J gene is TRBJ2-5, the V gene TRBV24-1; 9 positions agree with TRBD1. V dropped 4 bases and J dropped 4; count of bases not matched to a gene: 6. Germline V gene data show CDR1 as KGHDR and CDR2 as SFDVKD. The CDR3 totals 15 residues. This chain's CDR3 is CATSDRGQGGETQYF. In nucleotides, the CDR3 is TGTGCCACCAGTGACCGGGGACAGGGAGGAGAGACCCAGTACTTC.

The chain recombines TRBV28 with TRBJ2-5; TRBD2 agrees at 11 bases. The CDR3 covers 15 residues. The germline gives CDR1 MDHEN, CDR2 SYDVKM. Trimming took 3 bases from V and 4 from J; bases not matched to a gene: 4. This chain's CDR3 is CASSFLTSGVETQYF. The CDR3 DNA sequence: TGTGCCAGCAGTTTCCTGACTAGCGGGGTAGAGACCCAGTACTTC.

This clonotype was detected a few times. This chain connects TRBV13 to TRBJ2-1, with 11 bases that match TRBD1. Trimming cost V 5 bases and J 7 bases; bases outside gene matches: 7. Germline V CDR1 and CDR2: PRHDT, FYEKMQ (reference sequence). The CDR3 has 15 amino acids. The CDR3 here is CASSRTGTGGNEQFF. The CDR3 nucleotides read TGTGCCAGCAGCCGTACTGGGACAGGGGGGAATGAGCAGTTCTTC. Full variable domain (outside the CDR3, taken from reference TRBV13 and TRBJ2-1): AAGVIQSPRHLIKEKRETATLKCYPIPRHDTVYWYQQGPGQDPQFLISFYEKMQSDKGSIPDRFSAQQFSDYHSELNMSSLELGDSALYFCASSRTGTGGNEQFFGPGTRLTVL.

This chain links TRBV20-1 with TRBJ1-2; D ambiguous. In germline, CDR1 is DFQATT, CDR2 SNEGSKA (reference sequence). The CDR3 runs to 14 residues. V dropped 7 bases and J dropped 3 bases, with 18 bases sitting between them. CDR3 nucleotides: TGCAGTGGCATGGCCCCGGGGAATGACTATGGCTACACCTTC. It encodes CSGMAPGNDYGYTF.

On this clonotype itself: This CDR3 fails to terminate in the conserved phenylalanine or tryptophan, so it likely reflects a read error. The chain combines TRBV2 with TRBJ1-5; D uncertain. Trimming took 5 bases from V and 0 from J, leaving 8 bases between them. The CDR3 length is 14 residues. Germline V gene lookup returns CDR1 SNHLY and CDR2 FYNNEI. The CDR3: CASSPDYSNQPQHL. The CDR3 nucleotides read TGTGCCAGCAGTCCTGATTATAGCAATCAGCCCCAGCATTTG.

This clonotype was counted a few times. CDR3 nucleotide sequence: TGTGCCAGCAGTTTATCGGACAGCGTTCAGCCCCAGCATTTT. Its protein is CASSLSDSVQPQHF. The chain recombines TRBV28 with TRBJ1-5; tentative D call: TRBD1 (6 bases). V lost 1 base and J 6 bases, leaving 10 bases between the germline ends. CDR1 is MDHEN and CDR2 is SYDVKM in the germline V gene. CDR3 length: 14 amino acids.

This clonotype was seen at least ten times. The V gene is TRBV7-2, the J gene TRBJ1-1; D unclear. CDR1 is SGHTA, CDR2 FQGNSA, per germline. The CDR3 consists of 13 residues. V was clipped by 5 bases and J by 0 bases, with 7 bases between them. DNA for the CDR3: TGTGCCAGCAGCCGTAATATGAACACTGAAGCTTTCTTT. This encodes CASSRNMNTEAFF.

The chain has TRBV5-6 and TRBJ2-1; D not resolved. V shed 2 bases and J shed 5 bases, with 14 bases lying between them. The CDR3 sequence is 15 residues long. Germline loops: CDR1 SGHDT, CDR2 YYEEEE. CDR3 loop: CASSLLDSGHNEQFF. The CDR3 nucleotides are TGTGCCAGCAGCTTATTGGATTCAGGCCACAATGAGCAGTTCTTC.